This T cell receptor (beta chain) was identified in a study of blood T cell repertoires in COVID-19. Across the study: Material from acute and convalescent COVID-19 was sourced from the United States, Italy and Spain.

V was clipped by 4 bases and J by 4 bases; unmatched bases: 10. CDR1 KGHSH and CDR2 LQKENI come from the germline V gene. The CDR3 sequence is 16 residues long. How the authors handled the data: Cell counts per sample came from amplifying reference gene primers. Only in-frame clones appear in the TCRdb table, and some are missing; sequencing was by immunoSEQ multiplex PCR. Clone size and the V and J calls come from that table; the DNA yielded D and trimming. The sample contains approximately 210,000 clones, around 80% of which appear only once. Seattle enrolled patients during active infection and tracked them longitudinally.

J is TRBJ2-5 and V is TRBV18, with 9 bases fitting TRBD2. This sequence originates from a woman aged 80 or older with COVID-19, enrolled during active disease. Sequenced sample: peripheral blood. In DNA, the CDR3 is TGTGCCAGCTCACGAGATAGCGGGGGACCGGGAGAGACCCAGTACTTC. Translated: CASSRDSGGPGETQYF.